This TCR beta chain was found in a study of monozygotic twins with inflammatory bowel disease. The CDR3 length is 17 residues. Germline V gene sequence: CDR1 LNHNV, CDR2 YYDKDF (reference sequence). Eight cDNA synthesis reactions were run for every sample. TCRdb re-called the 5' RACE reads and gives one entry per CDR3 protein, without DNA. The listing records approximately 420,000 distinct CDR3 sequences. This receptor was obtained from a human donor with ulcerative colitis or Crohn's disease, or a healthy co-twin of an affected twin (not recorded which). V and J are TRBV15 and TRBJ2-5; TCRdb selects TRBD1, and the lack of DNA leaves this call unchecked. The sample comprised blood. The chain's CDR3 is CATSSGSLRQGSETQYF.